This T cell receptor (beta chain) was captured in a study of tumor and adjacent non-tumor tissue in lung cancer. Study as a whole: Histology: 12 adenocarcinoma, a couple of squamous cell carcinoma, 1 small cell lung cancer. Each sample yielded approximately 4 million productive TCRbeta reads on average. Study-level findings and limits: Compared with tumor, normal lung showed significantly lower TCR diversity. Higher tumor TCR diversity was associated with shorter survival.

This clonotype has a handful of counts. Its antigen remains unidentified. This clone may be a read error of a much larger clone one base away. The template was RNA from unsorted bulk tissue. This non-tumor lung sample came from over 3 cm beyond the tumor edge. This CDR3 region has 13 residues. Three rounds of nested PCR, following a modified ARM-PCR protocol, produced the TCRbeta library. TCRdb redid the calling of the multiplex PCR reads with MiXCR, one entry per CDR3 protein. The table lists 40,000 or so distinct CDR3 sequences, over 55% of them singletons. V gene TRBV12-3 or TRBV12-4 combines with J gene TRBJ2-3, with D hard to call. The sample comprised distant non-tumor lung tissue. The origin of this receptor is a middle-aged man with non-small cell lung cancer. For the CDR3, the DNA is TGTACCAGCAGTAAAACAGACACAGATACGCAGTATTTT. Its translation: CTSSKTDTDTQYF.